This section outlines one T cell receptor beta chain sequence together with its context. Its antigen is not yet known. There are no base qualities to consult, and no much larger clone falls within one base. These data originate in a study of Ad26.COV2.S vaccination and SARS-CoV-2 variants (dated by TCRdb to the early 2020s). In the study overall: Vaccine-arm donors were drawn from COV1001, a multicentre, randomized, double-blind, placebo-controlled phase I-IIa trial of Ad26.COV2.S in healthy adults. Ad26.COV2.S was administered intramuscularly at a dose of 5x10^10 or 1x10^11 viral particles, either as one shot or as two shots given 56 days apart. The specificity and breadth of SARS-CoV-2-reactive T cell receptors after Ad26.COV2.S vaccination were assessed by TCRbeta repertoire sequencing. A total of 32 samples were included in the TCR-sequenced set, comprising 19 Ad26.COV2.S vaccine recipients, 5 placebo recipients and 8 SARS-CoV-2 convalescent individuals. Participants in the trial were split at random into five groups of five each, receiving low-dose or high-dose Ad26.COV2.S once or twice, or else placebo on both occasions. Blinding of investigators to trial group allocation was maintained during experiments and outcome assessment.

TCRbeta CDR3 regions were sequenced with the immunoSEQ Assay. After extraction, genomic DNA underwent amplification by bias-controlled multiplex PCR, followed by high-throughput sequencing. Per the original workflow: To quantify the absolute abundance of each unique TCRbeta CDR3 region, sequences were collapsed and filtered. T cell fraction was estimated by normalizing TCRbeta template counts to usable DNA, which was measured by amplifying reference genes present in all nucleated cells. Repertoire TCRs were annotated as SARS-CoV-2-specific when V gene, CDR3 amino acid sequence and J gene were exactly matched to a known reactive TCR set. The reference SARS-CoV-2 TCR set was obtained from MIRA and was filtered for enrichment in COVID-19-positive ImmuneCODE repertoires, whereby public or cross-reactive TCRs were removed. Using the MIRA antigens, annotated TCRs were further analysed by specific ORF or by position within an ORF. Breadth was defined as annotated unique rearrangements over total unique productive rearrangements; depth was the summed frequency of those rearrangements. TCR breadth was compared between groups using two-sided Wilcoxon rank-sum tests. TCRdb obtained this table from immuneACCESS and retained in-frame rearrangements with V and J assigned. These tables miss some clones; where compared with another copy, unresolved V genes account for less than half of the shortfall, and the remainder is unexplained. The DNA gave D and trimming, while V, J and clone size come from that table. Present in this sample are about 400,000 clones, around 89% of which were seen just once. About 2% of the sample lies in the top ten.

Taken from cysteine to phenylalanine, the CDR3 has 15 residues. The DNA shown is the 45-base CDR3, in frame from base 1. A distance of 11 bases separates the germline ends of V and J, which lose 0 bases and 2 bases respectively. CDR1 PRHDT and CDR2 FYEKMQ were looked up in the germline V gene (reference sequence). Here is what the overall study found, with its caveats: According to the authors, total T cell responses may have been underestimated by the TCR breadth and depth analyses. The study lacked the statistical power to compare responses across vaccine doses or regimens. After vaccination, spike-specific CD8+ and CD4+ T cell responses were reported to show substantial breadth. Vaccine and placebo recipients had similar non-spike TCR breadth, a finding consistent with the vaccine containing only spike. Compared with placebo recipients, Ad26.COV2.S recipients showed higher spike-specific TCR breadth (P = 0.0014).

According to the study, the label for this sample's treatment or condition signals: roughly 18 received Ad26.COV2.S at low or high dose, single or two shots; about 5 received placebo; per-sample allocation not given. For vaccine and placebo recipients, the sequenced repertoires came from samples collected on day 63 after the first injection. Between 29 July and 7 August 2020, Cohort 1b enrolled some 25 adults aged 18-55 years at one site in Boston, USA. Ad26.COV2.S was a replication-incompetent adenovirus type 26 vector that expressed a prefusion-stabilized SARS-CoV-2 spike protein derived from the original Wuhan strain.

This clonotype was obtained from a person aged 18 to 65 who received the Ad26.COV2.S COVID-19 vaccine or a placebo. This specimen was peripheral blood, taken in a trial of Ad26.COV2.S vaccine versus placebo. Recombination linked TRBV13 to TRBJ2-7; TRBD1 is possibly the D segment (6 matching bases). CDR3 reads: CASSLGTGQAYEQYF. In nucleotide form, the sequence is TGTGCCAGCAGCTTAGGCACAGGGCAGGCCTACGAGCAGTACTTC.